One T cell receptor (beta chain) is described in this entry. What it binds is unknown. Sequencing was performed with immunoSEQ multiplex PCR; in TCRdb, only in-frame clones are kept and a portion is missing. Of about 34,000 clones detected, 82% appear once; the ten largest clones hold around 2.6%. These data come from a study of T cells in narcolepsy. Whole-study context: Enrolled donors included narcolepsy type 1 or type 2 patients and healthy controls.

Study conclusions and caveats: Autoreactive clonotypes reportedly recurred in blood of same and different patients, not controls.

Germline CDR1 is SGHTA and CDR2 is FQGNSA. Trimming at V came to 5 bases and at J to 7 bases, leaving 9 bases not matched to a gene. The CDR3 runs to 15 residues. This sequence joins TRBV7-2 and TRBJ2-7, with 12 bases identical to TRBD2. This TCR came from a human donor with narcolepsy. Sequencing input: CD45RA- memory CD4+ T cells from PBMCs. CDR3 DNA: TGTGCCAGCAGCCCTAGACTAGCGGGAGCCCGGGAGCAGTACTTC. Translating it yields CASSPRLAGAREQYF.